This T cell receptor beta chain emerged from a study of blood T cell repertoires in COVID-19. The protocol was immunoSEQ multiplex PCR, while the TCRdb copy is restricted to in-frame clones and leaves out a portion. The data contain 200,000 to 300,000 clones, about nine tenths of them singletons. Germline assignment: CDR1 SGDLS and CDR2 YYNGEE. V gave up 2 bases and J gave up 7 bases; unmatched junction bases: 16. This CDR3 is 17 amino acids long. The clonotype originates from a woman between 35 and 50 years old who had recovered from COVID-19. Sequenced sample: peripheral blood. The V gene is TRBV9, the J gene TRBJ1-2, with 8 nucleotides matching TRBD1. CDR3 protein: CASSVTFGQGDNTGYTF. The CDR3 DNA follows: TGTGCCAGCAGCGTCACCTTCGGACAGGGCGACAATACTGGCTACACCTTC. Looking up the rest from reference TRBV9 and TRBJ1-2 gives the full variable domain: DSGVTQTPKHLITATGQRVTLRCSPRSGDLSVYWYQQSLDQGLQFLIQYYNGEERAKGNILERFSAQQFPDLHSELNLSSLELGDSALYFCASSVTFGQGDNTGYTFGSGTRLTVV.